Listed below are T cell receptor beta chains from one sample, sequenced in a study of T cells in localized non-small cell lung cancer. Assay: immunoSEQ multiplex PCR; the TCRdb copy retains only in-frame clones and omits some. The sample has fewer than 9,000 clones, just over 90% seen once. The material sequenced was peripheral blood mononuclear cells, taken before any cancer treatment. These receptors were obtained from an older male donor with stage II lung adenocarcinoma. The conserved cysteine and the conserved F or W are not part of the CDR3 here.

j_call: TRBJ1-2; v_call: TRBV27; cdr3_aa: APTWADSWNGYT
j_call: TRBJ1-1; v_call: TRBV7-2; cdr3_aa: ASSSQGSGRTEAF
j_call: TRBJ1-5; v_call: TRBV7-8; cdr3_aa: ASSLSIVVGVRQPQH
j_call: TRBJ2-5; v_call: TRBV29-1; cdr3_aa: SVGTGAAETQY
j_call: TRBJ2-1; v_call: TRBV7-2; cdr3_aa: ASSLEGNEQF
j_call: TRBJ1-1; v_call: TRBV6-5; cdr3_aa: ASSYSGFRDGTEAF
j_call: TRBJ1-3; v_call: TRBV2; cdr3_aa: ASSDHPSRSGNTIY
j_call: TRBJ1-2; v_call: TRBV19; cdr3_aa: ASNIADPGQGRKNYGYT
j_call: TRBJ1-5; v_call: TRBV5-1; cdr3_aa: ASSSADQPQH
j_call: TRBJ2-2; v_call: TRBV6-1; cdr3_aa: ASRSHGPSPGELF
j_call: TRBJ2-5; v_call: TRBV5-1; cdr3_aa: ASRGTSGGPQETQY
j_call: TRBJ1-5; v_call: TRBV18; cdr3_aa: ASSQGGNQPQH
j_call: TRBJ2-2; v_call: TRBV7-2; cdr3_aa: ASSLVAGTGELF
j_call: TRBJ1-2; v_call: TRBV19; cdr3_aa: ASVGRYGYT